These 13 T cell receptor beta chains were sequenced from one sample in a study of regulatory T cells in long-lasting Graves disease. iRepertoire HTBI primers and Arm-PCR of CDR3 regions built TCR beta libraries. A single record per CDR3 protein comes from TCRdb applying MiXCR to the multiplex PCR reads. This table holds roughly 500,000 distinct CDR3 sequences, 20% to 25% found once. Time point denoted: persistent/refractory GD, antithyroid drugs over 5 years with positive TRAb. Isolated PBMC RNA provided the starting material for the TCR library. Material: peripheral blood mononuclear cells (PBMCs), obtained when the disease was refractory, from a patient treated with antithyroid drugs. The receptors originated from a female donor with Graves disease.

The V call is TRBV19, the J call TRBJ1-5, with 8 nucleotides matching TRBD1. The CDR3 has 20 amino acids. The V segment lost 4 bases and the J segment 2 bases; nucleotides outside the gene matches: 19. The germline gives CDR1 LNHDA, CDR2 SQIVND (reference sequence). As DNA, the CDR3 is TGTGCCAGTAGTACCTGGGACAGGCTTTTCCATAAGGATCGCAATCAGCCCCAGCATTTT. This codes for CASSTWDRLFHKDRNQPQHF.

This clonotype showed up many times. This chain uses TRBV29-1 with TRBJ1-1; TRBD1 might be the D (5 bases). Germline CDR1 SQVTM, CDR2 ANQGSEA. Trimming shortened V by 3 bases and J by 1 base, and 9 bases separated the two germline ends. CDR3 length: 13 residues. The CDR3 region has the DNA TGCAGCGTTGACGGGGGGAGGAACACTGAAGCTTTCTTT. It encodes CSVDGGRNTEAFF.

The chain recombines TRBV19 with TRBJ2-7; unclear D gene. Looked up from germline, CDR1 is LNHDA and CDR2 is SQIVND (reference sequence). Trimming removed 3 bases from V and 3 bases from J, with 15 bases in between. The CDR3 is 15 amino acids. DNA of the CDR3: TGTGCCAGTAGTATTCAATCCGGCTTCCACTACGAGCAGTACTTC. It is translated as CASSIQSGFHYEQYF.

This clonotype was counted many times. V usage is TRBV30 and J usage is TRBJ1-1; 7 nucleotides agree with TRBD1. Germline-derived CDR1 and CDR2 are GTSNPN and SVGIG (reference sequence). Germline trimming cut 2 bases from V and 1 base from J; bases unmatched to any gene: 1. This CDR3 spans 13 amino acids. The CDR3 sequence: CAWSRTGNTEAFF. As DNA, the CDR3 is TGTGCCTGGAGTAGGACAGGGAACACTGAAGCTTTCTTT.

The sample holds one count of this clonotype. A much larger clone lies a single base off, so this may be a read error. This chain uses TRBV6-2 or TRBV6-3 with TRBJ2-7, with 7 bases matching TRBD1. After removal of 5 bases from V and 0 bases from J, the junction contained 13 bases not matched to a gene. Germline V lookup: CDR1 MNHEY, CDR2 SVGEGT. CDR3 size: 17 residues. The CDR3 coding sequence is TGTGCCAGCAGTGTGACAGGCCTACGACAGGGCTCCTACGAGCAGTACTTC. Amino acid sequence: CASSVTGLRQGSYEQYF.

This clonotype appeared many times. The chain recombines TRBV28 with TRBJ2-2, with 7 bases aligning to TRBD1. This CDR3 has 16 residues. With V trimmed by 5 bases and J by 0 bases, 6 bases remained unmatched. CDR1 and CDR2 (germline): MDHEN, SYDVKM. CDR3 in DNA: TGTGCCAGCAGTAATGGGGGACAGACGAACACCGGGGAGCTGTTTTTT. It yields the protein CASSNGGQTNTGELFF.

The chain employs TRBV30 and TRBJ1-1; D is ambiguous. The CDR3 sequence is 15 residues long. Germline-derived CDR1 and CDR2 are GTSNPN and SVGIG (reference sequence). V gave up 7 bases and J gave up 0 bases, with 18 bases separating them. The CDR3 loop reads CASWTEYPLNTEAFF. The CDR3 bases are TGTGCCTCATGGACGGAATACCCATTGAACACTGAAGCTTTCTTT. Variable domain in full (rest from reference TRBV30 and TRBJ1-1): SQTIHQWPATLVQPVGSPLSLECTVEGTSNPNLYWYRQAAGRGLQLLFYSVGIGQISSEVPQNLSASRPQDRQFILSSKKLLLSDSGFYLCASWTEYPLNTEAFFGQGTRLTVV.

This clonotype appeared a few times. The chain has TRBV5-1 and TRBJ1-1, with a tentative D call TRBD1 (6 bases). V shed 3 bases and J shed 1 base, with 13 bases lying between them. Germline V gives CDR1 SGHRS, CDR2 YFSETQ. This CDR3 contains 15 residues. The CDR3 DNA reads TGCGCCAGCAGCTATACAGGGCCGTCGAACACTGAAGCTTTCTTT. Its protein product is CASSYTGPSNTEAFF.

This clonotype was seen at least ten times. The rearrangement joins TRBV6-5 to TRBJ2-7; no reliable D call. This CDR3 has 15 residues. Germline values: CDR1 MNHEY, CDR2 SVGAGI. The ends were cut back, 0 bases at V and 5 bases at J, with 14 bases in the middle. CDR3 DNA sequence: TGTGCCAGCAGTTACTCTCGGTTATCGGACGACGAGCAGTACTTC. It codes for CASSYSRLSDDEQYF.

This clonotype was seen at least ten times. V gene TRBV19 combines with J gene TRBJ2-5, with TRBD1 matching 7 bases. Germline CDR1 reads LNHDA; CDR2 reads SQIVND (reference sequence). This CDR3 has 13 amino acids. The V segment lost 9 bases and the J segment 2 bases; nucleotides outside the gene matches: 6. The CDR3 DNA reads TGTGCCAGCAGTGTACAGGGGCAAGAGACCCAGTACTTC. Protein: CASSVQGQETQYF.

The sample holds many counts of this clonotype. The V gene is TRBV12-3 or TRBV12-4, the J gene TRBJ2-4; tentative D call: TRBD2 (5 bases). Trimming took off 6 bases at V and 3 bases at J, with 12 bases between the two ends. This CDR3 spans 14 amino acids. CDR3 sequence (DNA): TGTGCCAGCAGCAAGGAAGAGGGCAAAAACATTCAGTACTTC. Its protein product is CASSKEEGKNIQYF.

This clonotype came up many times. The CDR3 nucleotides are TGTGCCAGCAGTAGACACTATAGCAATCAGCCCCAGCATTTT. Encoded protein: CASSRHYSNQPQHF. The chain has TRBV6-1 and TRBJ1-5; D is unclear. Trimming left V 5 bases short and J 0 bases short, with 8 bases between. CDR1 is MNHNS and CDR2 is SASEGT in the germline V gene. The CDR3 totals 14 residues.

This clonotype was seen a handful of times. The chain recombines TRBV7-9 with TRBJ1-4; D not resolved. Germline V gene sequence: CDR1 SEHNR, CDR2 FQNEAQ (reference sequence). The CDR3 has 13 residues. Trimming removed 1 base from V and 8 bases from J, with 8 bases in between. Here the CDR3 reads CASSLEADEKLFF. The CDR3 nucleotides are TGTGCCAGCAGCTTAGAAGCGGACGAAAAACTGTTTTTT.